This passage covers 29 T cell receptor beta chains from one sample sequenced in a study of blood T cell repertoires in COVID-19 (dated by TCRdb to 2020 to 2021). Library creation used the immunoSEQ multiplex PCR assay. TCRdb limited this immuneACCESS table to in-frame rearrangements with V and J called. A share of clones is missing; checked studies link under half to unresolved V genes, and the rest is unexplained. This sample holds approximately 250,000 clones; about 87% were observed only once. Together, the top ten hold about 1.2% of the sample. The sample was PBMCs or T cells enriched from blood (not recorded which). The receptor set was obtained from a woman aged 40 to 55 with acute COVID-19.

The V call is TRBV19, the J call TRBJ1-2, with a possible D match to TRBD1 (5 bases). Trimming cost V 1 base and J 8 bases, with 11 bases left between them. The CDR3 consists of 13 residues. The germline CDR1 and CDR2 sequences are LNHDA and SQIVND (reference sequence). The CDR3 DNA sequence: TGTGCCAGTAGTATAGTGGGGCCGGTGGGCTACACCTTC. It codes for CASSIVGPVGYTF.

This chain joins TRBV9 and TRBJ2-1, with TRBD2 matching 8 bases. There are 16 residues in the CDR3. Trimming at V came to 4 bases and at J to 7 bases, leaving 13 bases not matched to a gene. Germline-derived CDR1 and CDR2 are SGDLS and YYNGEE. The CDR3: CASSFTREGSYNEQFF. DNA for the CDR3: TGTGCCAGCAGCTTCACTCGGGAGGGTTCATATAATGAGCAGTTCTTC.

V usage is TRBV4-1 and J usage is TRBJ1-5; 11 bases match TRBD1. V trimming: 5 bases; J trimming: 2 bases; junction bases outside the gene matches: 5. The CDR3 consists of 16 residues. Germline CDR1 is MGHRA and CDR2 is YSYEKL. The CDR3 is CASSSRTGGRNQPQHF. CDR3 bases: TGCGCCAGCAGCAGTCGGACAGGGGGCCGCAATCAGCCCCAGCATTTT.

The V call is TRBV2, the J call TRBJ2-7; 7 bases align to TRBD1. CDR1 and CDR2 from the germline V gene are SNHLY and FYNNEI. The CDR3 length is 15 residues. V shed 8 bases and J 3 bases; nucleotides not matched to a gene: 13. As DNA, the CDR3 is TGTGCCAGCGCGACTTCAGGGGGTCGGTACTACGAGCAGTACTTC. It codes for CASATSGGRYYEQYF. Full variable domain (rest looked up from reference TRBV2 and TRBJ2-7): EPEVTQTPSHQVTQMGQEVILRCVPISNHLYFYWYRQILGQKVEFLVSFYNNEISEKSEIFDDQFSVERPDGSNFTLKIRSTKLEDSAMYFCASATSGGRYYEQYFGPGTRLTVT.

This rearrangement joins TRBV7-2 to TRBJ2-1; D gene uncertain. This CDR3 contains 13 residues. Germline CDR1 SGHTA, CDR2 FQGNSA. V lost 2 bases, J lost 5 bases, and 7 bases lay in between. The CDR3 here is CASSLTRDNEQFF. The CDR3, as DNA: TGTGCCAGCAGCTTAACTCGGGACAATGAGCAGTTCTTC.

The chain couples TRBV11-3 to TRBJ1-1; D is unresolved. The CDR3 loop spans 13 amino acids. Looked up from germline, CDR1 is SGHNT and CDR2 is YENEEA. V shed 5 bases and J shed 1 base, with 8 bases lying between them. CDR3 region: CASSARGNTEAFF. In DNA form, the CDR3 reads TGTGCCAGCAGCGCTCGGGGGAACACTGAAGCTTTCTTT.

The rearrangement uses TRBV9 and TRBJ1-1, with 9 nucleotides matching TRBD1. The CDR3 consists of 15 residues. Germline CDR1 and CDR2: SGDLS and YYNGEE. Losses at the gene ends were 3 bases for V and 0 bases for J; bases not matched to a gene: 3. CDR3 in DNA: TGTGCCAGCAGCGCCCGGACAGGGGTGAACACTGAAGCTTTCTTT. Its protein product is CASSARTGVNTEAFF.

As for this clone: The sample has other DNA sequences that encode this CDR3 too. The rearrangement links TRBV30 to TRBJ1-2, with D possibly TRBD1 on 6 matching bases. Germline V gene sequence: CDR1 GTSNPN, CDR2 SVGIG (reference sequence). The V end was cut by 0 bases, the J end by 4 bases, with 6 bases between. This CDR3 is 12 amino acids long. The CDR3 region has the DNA TGTGCCTGGAGTGTAGGGGGCTATGGCTACACCTTC. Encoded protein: CAWSVGGYGYTF.

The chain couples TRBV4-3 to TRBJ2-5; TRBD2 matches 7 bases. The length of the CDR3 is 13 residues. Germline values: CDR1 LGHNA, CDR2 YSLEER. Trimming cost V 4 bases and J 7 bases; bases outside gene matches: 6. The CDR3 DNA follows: TGCGCCAGCAGCCTCGTTGGGGAGGGGACCCAGTACTTC. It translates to CASSLVGEGTQYF.

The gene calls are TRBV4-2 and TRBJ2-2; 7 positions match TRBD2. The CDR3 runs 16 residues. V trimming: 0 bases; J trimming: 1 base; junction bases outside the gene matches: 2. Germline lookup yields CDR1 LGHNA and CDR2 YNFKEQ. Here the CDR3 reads CASSQEGGRNTGELFF. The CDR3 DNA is TGTGCCAGCAGCCAAGAGGGCGGGAGGAACACCGGGGAGCTGTTTTTT.

CDR3 protein: CASLTAGGTEAFF. The DNA of the CDR3 is TGTGCCAGCTTAACCGCAGGTGGAACTGAAGCTTTCTTT. The rearrangement joins TRBV18 to TRBJ1-1; D uncertain. Looked up from germline, CDR1 is KGHSH and CDR2 is LQKENI. The CDR3 has 13 residues. Trimming pared 7 bases from V and 5 bases from J, leaving 14 bases between.

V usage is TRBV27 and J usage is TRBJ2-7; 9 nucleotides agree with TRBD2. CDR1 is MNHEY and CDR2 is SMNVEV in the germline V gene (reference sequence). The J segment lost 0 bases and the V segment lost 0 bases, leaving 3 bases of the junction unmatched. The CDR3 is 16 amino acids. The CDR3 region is CASSLSSGSLSYEQYF. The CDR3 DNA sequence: TGTGCCAGCAGTTTATCTAGCGGGAGCCTCTCCTACGAGCAGTACTTC.

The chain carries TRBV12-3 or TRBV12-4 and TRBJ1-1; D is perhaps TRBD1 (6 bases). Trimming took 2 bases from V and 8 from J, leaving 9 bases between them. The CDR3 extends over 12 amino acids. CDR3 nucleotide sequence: TGTGCCAGCAGTTTAAAGGGGACAGAAGCTTTCTTT. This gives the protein CASSLKGTEAFF.

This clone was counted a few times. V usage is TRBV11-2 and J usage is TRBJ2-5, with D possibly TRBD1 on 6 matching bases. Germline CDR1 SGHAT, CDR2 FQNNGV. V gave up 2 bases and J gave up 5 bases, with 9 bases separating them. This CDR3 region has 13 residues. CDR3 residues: CASSLQGPETQYF. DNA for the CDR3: TGTGCCAGCAGCTTACAGGGGCCCGAGACCCAGTACTTC.

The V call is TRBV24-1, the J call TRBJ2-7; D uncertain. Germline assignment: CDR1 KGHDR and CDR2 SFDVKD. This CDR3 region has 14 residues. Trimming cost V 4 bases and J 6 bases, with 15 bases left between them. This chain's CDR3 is CATSDPRLGREQYF. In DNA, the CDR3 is TGTGCCACCAGTGACCCCCGGCTGGGCCGCGAGCAGTACTTC.

CDR3 in DNA: TGTGCCAGCAGTGAAGAACCTCGACTGATCAATTCACCCCTCCACTTT. The encoded protein is CASSEEPRLINSPLHF. The rearrangement links TRBV6-1 to TRBJ1-6, with no clear D. The germline gives CDR1 MNHNS, CDR2 SASEGT. V lost 1 base and J 7 bases, leaving 14 bases between the germline ends. The CDR3 is 16 amino acids.

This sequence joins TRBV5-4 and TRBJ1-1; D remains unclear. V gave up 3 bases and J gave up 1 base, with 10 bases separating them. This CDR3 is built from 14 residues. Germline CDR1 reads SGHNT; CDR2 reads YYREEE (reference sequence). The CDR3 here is CASSSEPTNTEAFF. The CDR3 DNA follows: TGTGCCAGCAGCTCGGAGCCTACGAACACTGAAGCTTTCTTT.

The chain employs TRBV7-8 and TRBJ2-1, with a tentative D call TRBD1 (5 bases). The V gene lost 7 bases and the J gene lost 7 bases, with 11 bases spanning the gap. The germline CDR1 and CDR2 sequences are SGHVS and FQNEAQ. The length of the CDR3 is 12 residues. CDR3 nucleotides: TGTGCCAGCACCAAGGACAAGAATGAGCAGTTCTTC. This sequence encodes CASTKDKNEQFF.

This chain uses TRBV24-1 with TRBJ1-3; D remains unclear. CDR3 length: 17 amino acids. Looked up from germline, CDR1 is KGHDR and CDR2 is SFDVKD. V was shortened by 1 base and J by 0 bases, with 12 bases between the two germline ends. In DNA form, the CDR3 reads TGTGCCACCAGTGATTTATGGCGAAGGAGCTCTGGAAACACCATATATTTT. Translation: CATSDLWRRSSGNTIYF.

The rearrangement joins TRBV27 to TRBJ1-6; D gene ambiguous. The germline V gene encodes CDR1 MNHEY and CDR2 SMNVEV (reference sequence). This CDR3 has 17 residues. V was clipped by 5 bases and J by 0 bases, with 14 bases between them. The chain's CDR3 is CASSIQTVSSYNSPLHF. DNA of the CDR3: TGTGCCAGCAGTATACAGACGGTCAGCTCCTATAATTCACCCCTCCACTTT.

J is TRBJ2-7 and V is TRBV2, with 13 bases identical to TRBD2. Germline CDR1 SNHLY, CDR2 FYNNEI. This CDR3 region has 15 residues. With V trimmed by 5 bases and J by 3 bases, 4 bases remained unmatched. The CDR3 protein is CASSKLAGGHYEQYF. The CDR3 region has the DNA TGTGCCAGCAGTAAACTAGCGGGAGGGCACTACGAGCAGTACTTC.

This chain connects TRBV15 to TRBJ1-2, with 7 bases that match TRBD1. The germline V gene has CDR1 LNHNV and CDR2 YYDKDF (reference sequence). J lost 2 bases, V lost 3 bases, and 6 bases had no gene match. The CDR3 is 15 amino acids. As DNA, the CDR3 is TGTGCCACCAGCAGCATTGACAGGGTGAACTATGGCTACACCTTC. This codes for CATSSIDRVNYGYTF.

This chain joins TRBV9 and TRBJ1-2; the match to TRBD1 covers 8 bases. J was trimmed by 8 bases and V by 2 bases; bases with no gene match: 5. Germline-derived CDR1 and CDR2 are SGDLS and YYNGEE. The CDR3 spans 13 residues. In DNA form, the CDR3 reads TGTGCCAGCAGCGTGGACAGGGCCGACGGCTACACCTTC. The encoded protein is CASSVDRADGYTF.

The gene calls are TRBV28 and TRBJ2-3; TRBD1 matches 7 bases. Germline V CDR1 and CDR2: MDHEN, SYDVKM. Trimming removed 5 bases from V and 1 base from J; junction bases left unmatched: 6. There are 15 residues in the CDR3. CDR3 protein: CASSLRQGGTDTQYF. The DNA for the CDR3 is TGTGCCAGCAGTCTCCGACAGGGCGGCACAGATACGCAGTATTTT. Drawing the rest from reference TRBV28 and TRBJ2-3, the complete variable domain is DVKVTQSSRYLVKRTGEKVFLECVQDMDHENMFWYRQDPGLGLRLIYFSYDVKMKEKGDIPEGYSVSREKKERFSLILESASTNQTSMYLCASSLRQGGTDTQYFGPGTRLTVL.

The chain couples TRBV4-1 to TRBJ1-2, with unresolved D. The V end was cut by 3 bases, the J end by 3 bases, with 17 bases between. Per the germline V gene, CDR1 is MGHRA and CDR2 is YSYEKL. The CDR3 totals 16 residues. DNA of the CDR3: TGCGCCAGCAGCCAGATAGTTGTTTTACGGTACTATGGCTACACCTTC. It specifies CASSQIVVLRYYGYTF.

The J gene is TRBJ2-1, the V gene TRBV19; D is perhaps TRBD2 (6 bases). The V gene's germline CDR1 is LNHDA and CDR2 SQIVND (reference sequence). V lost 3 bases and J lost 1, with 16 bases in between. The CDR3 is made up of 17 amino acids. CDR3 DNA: TGTGCCAGTAGTATTATTATGGGACTGGGTTCCTACAATGAGCAGTTCTTC. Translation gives CASSIIMGLGSYNEQFF.

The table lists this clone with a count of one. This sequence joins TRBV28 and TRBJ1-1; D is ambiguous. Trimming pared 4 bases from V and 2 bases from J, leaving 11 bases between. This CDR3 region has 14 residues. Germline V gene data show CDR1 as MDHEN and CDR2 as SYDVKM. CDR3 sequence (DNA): TGTGCCAGCAGTTCCCACAGAGCCAACACTGAAGCTTTCTTT. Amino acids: CASSSHRANTEAFF. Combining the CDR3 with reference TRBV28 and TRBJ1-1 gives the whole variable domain DVKVTQSSRYLVKRTGEKVFLECVQDMDHENMFWYRQDPGLGLRLIYFSYDVKMKEKGDIPEGYSVSREKKERFSLILESASTNQTSMYLCASSSHRANTEAFFGQGTRLTVV.

The CDR3 loop reads CASSVGLAGSYEQYV. Here the CDR3 DNA reads TGTGCCAGCAGCGTGGGACTAGCGGGGTCGTACGAGCAGTACGTC. J is TRBJ2-7 and V is TRBV5-4, with 13 positions matching TRBD2. The CDR3 is made up of 15 amino acids. Losses at the gene ends were 4 bases for V and 4 bases for J; bases not matched to a gene: 5. Looked up from germline, CDR1 is SGHNT and CDR2 is YYREEE (reference sequence).

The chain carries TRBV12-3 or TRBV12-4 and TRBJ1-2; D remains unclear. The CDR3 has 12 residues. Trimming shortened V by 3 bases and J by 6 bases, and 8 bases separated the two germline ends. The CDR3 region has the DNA TGTGCCAGCAGTTTCCGGTCTAATGGCTACACCTTC. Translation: CASSFRSNGYTF.